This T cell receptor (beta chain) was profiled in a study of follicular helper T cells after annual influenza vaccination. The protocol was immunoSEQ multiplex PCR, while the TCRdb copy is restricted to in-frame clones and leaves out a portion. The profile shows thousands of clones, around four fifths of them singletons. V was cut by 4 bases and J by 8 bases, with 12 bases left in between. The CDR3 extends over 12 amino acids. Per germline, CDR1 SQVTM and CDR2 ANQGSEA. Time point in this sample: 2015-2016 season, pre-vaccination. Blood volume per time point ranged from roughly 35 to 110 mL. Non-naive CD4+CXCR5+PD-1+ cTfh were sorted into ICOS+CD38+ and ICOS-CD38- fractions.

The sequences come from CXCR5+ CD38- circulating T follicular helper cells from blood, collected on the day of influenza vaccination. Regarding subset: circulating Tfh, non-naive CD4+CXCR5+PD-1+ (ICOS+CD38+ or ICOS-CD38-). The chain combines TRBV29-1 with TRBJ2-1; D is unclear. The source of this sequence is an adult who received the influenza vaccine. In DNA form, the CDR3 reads TGCAGCGTTGCTAGGGCTAACGATGAGCAGTTCTTC. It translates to CSVARANDEQFF.